A single sample gave rise to the 23 T cell receptor beta chains below, sequenced in a study of untreated major depressive disorder. Repertoires were generated with immunoSEQ multiplex PCR, while TCRdb's copy carries only in-frame clones and drops some. The table includes 20,000 to 25,000 clones, over 75% detected once. Sequencing was performed on CD4+ T cells from PBMCs. The receptors were gathered from a woman aged 25 to 39 in good health.

This chain connects TRBV28 to TRBJ1-3; the D is unclear. This CDR3 comprises 13 residues. The germline CDR1 and CDR2 sequences are MDHEN and SYDVKM. Trimming took off 6 bases at V and 5 bases at J, with 11 bases between the two ends. The CDR3 region has the DNA TGTGCCAGCAGGAGGGCCATAAGAAACACCATATATTTT. Protein sequence: CASRRAIRNTIYF.

The chain recombines TRBV6-1 with TRBJ1-1; D not certain. The V and J ends lost 6 bases and 2 bases respectively, with 10 bases between them. This CDR3 is built from 13 residues. Germline values: CDR1 MNHNS, CDR2 SASEGT. CDR3 loop: CASRSGLNTEAFF. CDR3 DNA: TGTGCCAGCAGGTCGGGCCTCAACACTGAAGCTTTCTTT.

The chain combines TRBV5-1 with TRBJ2-5, with 10 bases identical to TRBD2. The ends lost 4 bases at V and 5 bases at J; junction bases unmatched: 11. Per germline, CDR1 SGHRS and CDR2 YFSETQ. The CDR3 spans 16 residues. The CDR3 sequence: CASSQSGGASGETQYF. The CDR3 DNA follows: TGCGCCAGCAGCCAGAGCGGGGGGGCCTCCGGGGAGACCCAGTACTTC.

In its sample, this clone was seen once. The genes are TRBV5-1 and TRBJ1-2, with unresolved D. With 0 bases removed from V and 4 bases from J, the gap between germline ends came to 10 bases. This CDR3 is built from 14 residues. Germline-derived CDR1 and CDR2 are SGHRS and YFSETQ. The DNA of the CDR3 is TGCGCCAGCAGCTTGGGCAGTCCTAGCTATGGCTACACCTTC. Translating gives CASSLGSPSYGYTF.

This clone was seen a single time. This sequence joins TRBV18 and TRBJ2-7; D unresolved. The CDR3 contains 13 residues. Trimming took off 5 bases at V and 0 bases at J, with 8 bases between the two ends. Germline loops: CDR1 KGHSH, CDR2 LQKENI. The CDR3 loop reads CASSALSSYEQYF. The CDR3 DNA reads as TGTGCCAGCTCAGCATTAAGCTCCTACGAGCAGTACTTC.

V is TRBV7-2 and J is TRBJ2-1; D ambiguous. There are 14 residues in the CDR3. V lost 7 bases, J lost 0 bases, and 10 bases lay in between. Per germline, CDR1 SGHTA and CDR2 FQGNSA. CDR3 loop: CASNQMSSYNEQFF. Here the CDR3 DNA reads TGTGCCAGCAACCAGATGAGCTCCTACAATGAGCAGTTCTTC.

This clone showed up just once. V and J are TRBV2 and TRBJ1-5; 12 nucleotides line up with TRBD1. J lost 0 bases, V lost 6 bases, and 6 bases had no gene match. Germline V gene sequence: CDR1 SNHLY, CDR2 FYNNEI. The CDR3 has 17 residues. The CDR3 region is CASSFGTGGHSNQPQHF. CDR3 sequence (DNA): TGTGCCAGCAGCTTCGGGACAGGGGGCCATAGCAATCAGCCCCAGCATTTT.

V and J are TRBV28 and TRBJ2-7; perhaps TRBD2 as D (6 bases). Germline assignment: CDR1 MDHEN and CDR2 SYDVKM. The CDR3 has 13 residues. Deletions cut 4 bases from V and 4 bases from J, with 11 bases between. The CDR3 bases are TGTGCCAGCAGTTCTGGGGGGACTTACGAGCAGTACTTC. Amino acids: CASSSGGTYEQYF.

J is TRBJ2-7 and V is TRBV19; D is undetermined. The CDR3 covers 14 residues. Trimming took 4 bases from V and 0 from J, leaving 10 bases between them. Germline V CDR1 and CDR2: LNHDA, SQIVND (reference sequence). The CDR3 region is CASSTGSYSYEQYF. CDR3 in DNA: TGTGCCAGTAGTACTGGATCCTACTCCTACGAGCAGTACTTC.

V gene TRBV11-2 combines with J gene TRBJ1-1; tentatively, D is TRBD1 (6 bases). Germline-derived CDR1 and CDR2 are SGHAT and FQNNGV. V was clipped by 0 bases and J by 0 bases, with 14 bases between them. There are 17 residues in the CDR3. The CDR3 DNA reads TGTGCCAGCAGCTTAGATAGTGGGGGGGCACTGAACACTGAAGCTTTCTTT. It specifies CASSLDSGGALNTEAFF.

The rearrangement uses TRBV18 and TRBJ2-5; no clear D gene. The CDR3 is made up of 14 amino acids. Germline V gene sequence: CDR1 KGHSH, CDR2 LQKENI. The V end lost 2 bases, the J end lost 1 base, and 8 bases lay between the germline ends. The CDR3 DNA sequence: TGTGCCAGCTCACCAGGCAGATCCCAAGAGACCCAGTACTTC. Its translation: CASSPGRSQETQYF.

V usage is TRBV6-5 and J usage is TRBJ2-5; a weak D match, TRBD2 (6 bases). V shed 2 bases and J shed 13 bases, with 17 bases lying between them. Germline V gene sequence: CDR1 MNHEY, CDR2 SVGAGI. CDR3 length equals 13 residues. The CDR3 DNA reads TGTGCCAGCAGTTACGGGAATTCGGGGGTCCCGTACTTC. Amino acids: CASSYGNSGVPYF.

The rearrangement links TRBV4-3 to TRBJ2-1; 7 nucleotides line up with TRBD2. Germline V gene data show CDR1 as LGHNA and CDR2 as YSLEER. The junction had 2 bases not matched to a gene; V was cut back by 1 base and J by 2 bases. There are 15 residues in the CDR3. CDR3 protein: CASSQAAGTYNEQFF. CDR3 DNA sequence: TGCGCCAGCAGCCAAGCAGCGGGGACCTACAATGAGCAGTTCTTC.

The chain links TRBV6-5 to TRBJ2-1; 7 positions match TRBD1. CDR1 and CDR2 from the germline V gene are MNHEY and SVGAGI. The CDR3 is made up of 14 amino acids. V shed 6 bases, J shed 3 bases, and the junction held 5 bases outside the gene matches. CDR3 coding DNA: TGTGCCAGCAGGACGGGACAGAACTACAATGAGCAGTTCTTC. Translation: CASRTGQNYNEQFF.

V is TRBV9 and J is TRBJ2-6, with D unresolved. CDR3 length equals 15 residues. Per the germline V gene, CDR1 is SGDLS and CDR2 is YYNGEE. V lost 4 bases and J lost 0, with 8 bases in between. The CDR3 DNA reads as TGTGCCAGCAGCCGAGGCCACTCTGGGGCCAACGTCCTGACTTTC. Protein sequence: CASSRGHSGANVLTF.

This rearrangement joins TRBV6-6 to TRBJ1-1; a weak D match, TRBD1 (6 bases). The CDR3 extends over 14 amino acids. Trimming took off 4 bases at V and 0 bases at J, with 9 bases between the two ends. Germline V gene lookup returns CDR1 MNHNY and CDR2 SVGAGI (reference sequence). CDR3 bases: TGTGCCAGCAGTTGGACAGAGATGAACACTGAAGCTTTCTTT. Amino acid sequence: CASSWTEMNTEAFF.

The J gene is TRBJ1-6, the V gene TRBV7-9; D gene unclear. CDR3 length: 14 amino acids. Germline lookup yields CDR1 SEHNR and CDR2 FQNEAQ (reference sequence). V dropped 6 bases and J dropped 9 bases, with 15 bases sitting between them. CDR3: CASRWEGGGSPLHF. The CDR3 DNA is TGTGCCAGCAGGTGGGAGGGTGGTGGTTCACCCCTCCACTTT.

The chain links TRBV30 to TRBJ2-5; D ambiguous. CDR1 GTSNPN and CDR2 SVGIG come from the germline V gene (reference sequence). The CDR3 covers 14 residues. Between the trimmed V and J ends, which lost 1 base and 2 bases, there was a span of 11 bases. The CDR3 DNA reads TGTGCCTGGAGTGAGGGCAGGTCTCAAGAGACCCAGTACTTC. Translated: CAWSEGRSQETQYF.

The V and J genes are TRBV7-9 and TRBJ2-7; D is ambiguous. Germline CDR1 is SEHNR and CDR2 is FQNEAQ (reference sequence). The CDR3 loop spans 15 amino acids. V was trimmed by 3 bases and J by 0 bases, leaving 12 bases between them. CDR3 sequence reads: CASSFSVGISYEQYF. CDR3 nucleotides: TGTGCCAGCAGCTTTAGTGTAGGCATCTCCTACGAGCAGTACTTC.

By sample fraction, this clone is medium-sized. DNA for the CDR3: TGTGCCAGCACCTTGAACAGGGGGCAATACGAGCAGTACTTC. Its protein product is CASTLNRGQYEQYF. This chain links TRBV7-2 with TRBJ2-7, with 9 bases aligning to TRBD1. Germline trimming cut 7 bases from V and 4 bases from J; bases unmatched to any gene: 8. The CDR3 contains 14 residues. Germline V CDR1 and CDR2: SGHTA, FQGNSA.

This chain connects TRBV7-9 to TRBJ1-2; possible D gene TRBD1, 6 bases. CDR3 length equals 15 residues. Trimming shortened V by 2 bases and J by 2 bases, and 12 bases separated the two germline ends. CDR1 is SEHNR and CDR2 is FQNEAQ in the germline V gene (reference sequence). The CDR3 DNA is TGTGCCAGCAGCTTAAGGGACAACTGGAACTATGGCTACACCTTC. Protein: CASSLRDNWNYGYTF.

The V gene is TRBV7-8, the J gene TRBJ1-6; D is possibly TRBD1 (5 bases). CDR3 length: 17 residues. With 3 bases removed from V and 0 bases from J, the gap between germline ends came to 12 bases. Looked up from germline, CDR1 is SGHVS and CDR2 is FQNEAQ. This CDR3 is CASSLGPLSSYNSPLHF. In DNA, the CDR3 is TGTGCCAGCAGCTTGGGACCGCTAAGCTCCTATAATTCACCCCTCCACTTT.

This chain links TRBV7-2 with TRBJ1-6; D is unclear. Germline values: CDR1 SGHTA, CDR2 FQGNSA. This CDR3 is built from 16 residues. Trimming pared 1 base from V and 10 bases from J, leaving 17 bases between. CDR3 DNA sequence: TGTGCCAGCAGCTTAGACAGTACTCCGCCTCACTCACCCCTCCACTTT. Protein product: CASSLDSTPPHSPLHF.